In its sample, the clone carrying this T cell receptor (beta chain) was seen a few times. Germline CDR1 reads SGHRS; CDR2 reads YFSETQ. The CDR3 length is 16 residues. Trimming shortened V by 3 bases and J by 0 bases, and 15 bases separated the two germline ends. The sample comes from a study of early T cells in non-severe SARS-CoV-2 infection. Study-level information: Sequencing was performed on bulk RNA from unsorted whole blood, leaving chains unpaired.

TCRdb recomputed calls from the 5' RACE reads with MiXCR, one row per CDR3 protein. The sample records roughly 25,000 distinct CDR3 sequences, about 3.8% being singletons. The sequenced sample was whole blood. V and J are TRBV5-1 and TRBJ1-2; D not certain. The TCR sequence derives from an adult who was a healthcare worker with PCR-confirmed SARS-CoV-2 infection or an uninfected control (not recorded which). The CDR3 DNA sequence: TGCGCCAGCAGCTGGCCGTTGGACCGCGCTAACTATGGCTACACCTTC. Protein: CASSWPLDRANYGYTF.